Listed here is a single T cell receptor beta chain. This sample was included in a study of blood T cell repertoires in COVID-19. Study-level information: Collection of acute and convalescent COVID-19 samples took place in the United States, Italy and Spain. Nucleic acid was either cDNA or gDNA, and it came from T cells, B-cell-depleted T cells, or PBMCs.

Some clones are missing from TCRdb's copy, which holds only in-frame ones; the method was immunoSEQ multiplex PCR. The sample lists fewer than 150,000 clones, around nine tenths occurring once. This CDR3 comprises 16 residues. Per the germline V gene, CDR1 is LGHNA and CDR2 is YSLEER. V lost 0 bases, J lost 0 bases, and 12 bases lay in between. V usage is TRBV4-3 and J usage is TRBJ2-7; possibly TRBD1 for D (5 bases). This sequence originates from a man between 45 and 60 years old with active or convalescent COVID-19. The sequenced sample consisted of peripheral blood. The DNA of the CDR3 is TGCGCCAGCAGCCAAGAACTCAGGGTACTCTCCTACGAGCAGTACTTC. As protein: CASSQELRVLSYEQYF.